This T cell receptor beta chain was found in a study of OX40 agonist ivuxolimab in advanced cancers. Turning to the overall study: Ivuxolimab was a fully human IgG2 agonistic monoclonal antibody targeting the costimulatory receptor OX40 (CD134). Three dose-escalation patients achieved partial responses, one with hepatocellular carcinoma and two with cutaneous melanoma. Of the roughly 51 patients in dose escalation, some 19 had hepatocellular carcinoma, approximately 15 had melanoma, 9 had renal cell carcinoma and 9 had head and neck cancer. Peripheral TCRbeta sequencing was intended to test whether TCR sequence diversity was altered and clonal T-cell expansion was caused by ivuxolimab. The paper reports the monotherapy dose-escalation portion (N ≈ 50 patients) of the phase I ivuxolimab trial. Intravenous ivuxolimab was administered to patients every 2 weeks at six dose levels: 0.01, 0.1, 0.3, 1.5, 3 and 10 mg/kg. Patients were allowed to have had prior anti-PD-1, anti-PD-L1 or anti-CTLA-4 therapy, and around 43% of the dose-escalation patients had been treated with checkpoint inhibitors. In the dose-escalation cohort, about four fifths of patients were male, and the mean age was approximately 60 years with a range of roughly 20 to 79.

Unmatched junction bases come to 15, with V trimmed by 7 bases and J by 4 bases. The CDR3 sequence holds 16 residues, the cysteine and phenylalanine included. Left in the record is the CDR3 DNA by itself, 48 bases read in frame from the first base. CDR1 SGHTA and CDR2 FQGNSA were looked up in the germline V gene. Genomic DNA was isolated from the sorted cells so that the TCRbeta CDR3 region could be sequenced. The immunoSEQ Assay was used to sequence the TCRbeta CDR3 regions. The table comes from immuneACCESS by way of TCRdb, which keeps in-frame sequences with V and J called. Part of the clones is missing from these tables; in studies checked, under half for an unresolved V gene and the rest for unknown reasons. The table for this sample lists roughly 60,000 clones; about 83% of them were counted only once. The ten largest clonotypes hold around 25% of the sample. Patients with autoimmune disease history or receiving systemic immunosuppression were excluded from the trial. Peripheral blood for TCR sequencing was collected from all dose cohorts at baseline, on cycle 4 day 1, and on cycle 7 day 1. Samples came from an open-label, multicenter, first-in-human phase I dose-escalation trial of ivuxolimab. Adults with locally advanced or metastatic melanoma, renal cell, hepatocellular, or head and neck squamous cell carcinoma were enrolled in the trial. Before TCR sequencing, CD4+ and CD8+ T cells were separately sorted from peripheral blood.

In the case of this clone: It has no known antigen specificity. No much larger clone exists at a distance of one base, and base qualities are not known.

Summary of the overall study and its limitations: After ivuxolimab, more expanded clones were found on average in CD8+ T cells than in CD4+ T cells. At doses of 0.1 to 3.0 mg/kg, clonal expansion of both CD4+ and CD8+ T cells in blood was seen between baseline and week 6. Low levels of normalized T-cell clonal expansion were also shown by some nonresponding patients. In the 0.1-3.0 mg/kg groups, partial responders had among the lowest normalized peripheral clonal expansion, particularly in CD8+ T cells. The antigen specificity of the peripheral T cells that underwent clonal expansion was not determined.

The chain is made from TRBV7-2 and TRBJ2-7; TRBD2 agrees with 8 junctional bases. Sequencing was performed on CD4+ or CD8+ T cells sorted from blood, taken in a trial of the OX40 agonist ivuxolimab. The TCR originated in an adult with an advanced solid tumor such as melanoma, head and neck, liver or kidney cancer. The CDR3 is CASNVAAPGGLYEQYF. The DNA sequence reads TGTGCCAGCAACGTAGCCGCACCGGGGGGGCTTTACGAGCAGTACTTC.